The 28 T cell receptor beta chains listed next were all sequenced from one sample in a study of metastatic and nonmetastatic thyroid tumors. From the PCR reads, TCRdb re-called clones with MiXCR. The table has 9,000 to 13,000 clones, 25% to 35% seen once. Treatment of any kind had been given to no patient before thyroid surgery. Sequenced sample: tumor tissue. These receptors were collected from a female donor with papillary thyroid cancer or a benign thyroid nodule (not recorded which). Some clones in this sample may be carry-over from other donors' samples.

CDR3 DNA: TGCGCCAGCAGCTTGGGGCCAGGGGGCACGAACACTGAAGCTTTCTTT. The encoded protein is CASSLGPGGTNTEAFF. The chain employs TRBV5-1 and TRBJ1-1, with 8 bases aligning to TRBD1. CDR1 and CDR2 from the germline V gene are SGHRS and YFSETQ. Germline trimming cut 0 bases from V and 1 base from J; bases unmatched to any gene: 5. CDR3 length equals 16 residues.

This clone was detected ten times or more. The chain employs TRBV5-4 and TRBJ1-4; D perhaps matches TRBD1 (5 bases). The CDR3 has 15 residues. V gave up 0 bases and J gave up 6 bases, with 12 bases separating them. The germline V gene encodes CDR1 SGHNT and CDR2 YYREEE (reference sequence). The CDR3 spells CASSLVSGTDEKLFF. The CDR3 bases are TGTGCCAGCAGCTTGGTCTCCGGGACGGATGAAAAACTGTTTTTT.

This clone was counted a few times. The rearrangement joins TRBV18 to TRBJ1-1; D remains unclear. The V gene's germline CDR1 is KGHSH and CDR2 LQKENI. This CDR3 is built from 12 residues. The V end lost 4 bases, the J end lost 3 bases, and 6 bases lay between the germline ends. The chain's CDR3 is CASSQGDTEAFF. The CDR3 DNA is TGTGCCAGCTCACAGGGAGACACTGAAGCTTTCTTT.

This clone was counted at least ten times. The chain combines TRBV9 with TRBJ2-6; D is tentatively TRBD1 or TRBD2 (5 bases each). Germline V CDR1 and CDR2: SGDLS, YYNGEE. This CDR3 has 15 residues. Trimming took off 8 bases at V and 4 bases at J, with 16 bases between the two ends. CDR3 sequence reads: CASCPEGPGANVLTF. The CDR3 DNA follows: TGTGCCAGTTGCCCCGAGGGGCCGGGGGCCAACGTCCTGACTTTC. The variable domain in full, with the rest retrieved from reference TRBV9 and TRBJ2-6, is DSGVTQTPKHLITATGQRVTLRCSPRSGDLSVYWYQQSLDQGLQFLIQYYNGEERAKGNILERFSAQQFPDLHSELNLSSLELGDSALYFCASCPEGPGANVLTFGAGSRLTVL.

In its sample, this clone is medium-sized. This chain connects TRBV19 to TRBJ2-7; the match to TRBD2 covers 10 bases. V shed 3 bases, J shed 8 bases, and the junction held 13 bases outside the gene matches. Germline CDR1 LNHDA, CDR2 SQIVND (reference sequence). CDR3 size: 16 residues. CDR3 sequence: CASSIAAGGTKVKQYF. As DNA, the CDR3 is TGTGCCAGTAGTATCGCAGCGGGGGGGACCAAAGTAAAGCAGTACTTC.

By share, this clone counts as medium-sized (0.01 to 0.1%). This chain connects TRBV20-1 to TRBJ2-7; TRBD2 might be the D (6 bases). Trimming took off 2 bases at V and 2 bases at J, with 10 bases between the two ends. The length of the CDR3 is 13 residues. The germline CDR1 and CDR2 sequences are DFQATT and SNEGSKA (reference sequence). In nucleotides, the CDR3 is TGCAGTGCTAGATTAGGCGGGACCTACGAGCAGTACTTC. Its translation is CSARLGGTYEQYF.

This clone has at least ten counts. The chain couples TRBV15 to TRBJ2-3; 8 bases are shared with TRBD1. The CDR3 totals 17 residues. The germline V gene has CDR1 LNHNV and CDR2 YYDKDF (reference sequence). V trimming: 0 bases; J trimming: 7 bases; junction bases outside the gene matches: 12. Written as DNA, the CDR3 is TGTGCCACCAGCAGAGACCGCGGTCAGGGGGCGCTTTATACGCAGTATTTT. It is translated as CATSRDRGQGALYTQYF.

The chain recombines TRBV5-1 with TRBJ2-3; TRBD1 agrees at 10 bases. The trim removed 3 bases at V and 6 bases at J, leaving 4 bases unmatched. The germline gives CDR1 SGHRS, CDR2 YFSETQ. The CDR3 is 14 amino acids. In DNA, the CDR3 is TGCGCCAGCAGCTCGGGACAGGGGATGGATACGCAGTATTTT. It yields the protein CASSSGQGMDTQYF.

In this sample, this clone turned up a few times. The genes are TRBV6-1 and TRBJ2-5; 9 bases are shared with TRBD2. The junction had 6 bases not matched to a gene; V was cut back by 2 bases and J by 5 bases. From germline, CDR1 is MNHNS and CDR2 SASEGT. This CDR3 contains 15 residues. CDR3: CASSEQAAGGETQYF. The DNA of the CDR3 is TGTGCCAGCAGTGAACAGGCGGCGGGGGGGGAGACCCAGTACTTC.

This CDR3 reads CSASDRTNYGYTF. CDR3 nucleotides: TGCAGTGCTAGTGACAGGACCAACTATGGCTACACCTTC. The rearrangement links TRBV20-1 to TRBJ1-2; weak D call: TRBD1 (6 bases). Germline V CDR1 and CDR2: DFQATT, SNEGSKA (reference sequence). This CDR3 contains 13 residues. The germline V and J ends were trimmed by 3 bases and 2 bases, with 10 bases remaining between them.

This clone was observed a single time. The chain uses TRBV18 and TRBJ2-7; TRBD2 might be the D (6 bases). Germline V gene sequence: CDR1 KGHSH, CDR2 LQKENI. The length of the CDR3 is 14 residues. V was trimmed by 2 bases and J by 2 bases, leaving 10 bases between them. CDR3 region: CASSPGSGTYEQYF. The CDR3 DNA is TGTGCCAGCTCACCAGGTAGCGGAACCTACGAGCAGTACTTC.

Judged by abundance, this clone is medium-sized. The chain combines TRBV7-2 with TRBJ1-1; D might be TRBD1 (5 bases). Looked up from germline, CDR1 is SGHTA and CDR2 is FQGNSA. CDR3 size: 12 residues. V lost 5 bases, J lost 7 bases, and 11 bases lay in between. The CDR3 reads CASSLDSFEAFF. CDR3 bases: TGTGCCAGCAGCCTCGACAGTTTTGAAGCTTTCTTT.

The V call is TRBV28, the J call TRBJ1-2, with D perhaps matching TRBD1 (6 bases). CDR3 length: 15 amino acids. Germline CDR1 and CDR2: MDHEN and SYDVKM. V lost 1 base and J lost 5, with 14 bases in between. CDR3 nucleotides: TGTGCCAGCAGTTTATCAGAGACAGGATTATATGGCTACACCTTC. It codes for CASSLSETGLYGYTF.

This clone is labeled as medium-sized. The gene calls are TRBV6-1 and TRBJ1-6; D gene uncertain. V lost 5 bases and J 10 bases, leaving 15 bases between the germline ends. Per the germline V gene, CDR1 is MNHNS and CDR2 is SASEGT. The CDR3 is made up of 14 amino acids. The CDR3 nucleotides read TGTGCCAGCAGTTTCGGGGTCCGTCGGTCACCCCTCCACTTT. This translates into CASSFGVRRSPLHF.

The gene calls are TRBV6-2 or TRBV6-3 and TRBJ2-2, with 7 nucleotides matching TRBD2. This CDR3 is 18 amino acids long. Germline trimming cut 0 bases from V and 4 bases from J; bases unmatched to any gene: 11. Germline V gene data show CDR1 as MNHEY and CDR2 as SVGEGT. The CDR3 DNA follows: TGTGCCAGCAGTTACTCGGGAGGGTTTGAGGCTAGCACCGGGGAGCTGTTTTTT. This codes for CASSYSGGFEASTGELFF.

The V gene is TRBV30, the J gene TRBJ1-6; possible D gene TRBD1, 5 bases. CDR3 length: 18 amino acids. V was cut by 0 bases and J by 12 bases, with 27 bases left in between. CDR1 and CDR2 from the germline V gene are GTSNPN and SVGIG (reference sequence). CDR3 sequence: CAWSVLLWGVRRGEPLHF. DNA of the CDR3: TGTGCCTGGAGTGTACTCCTTTGGGGGGTAAGAAGAGGAGAACCCCTCCACTTT.

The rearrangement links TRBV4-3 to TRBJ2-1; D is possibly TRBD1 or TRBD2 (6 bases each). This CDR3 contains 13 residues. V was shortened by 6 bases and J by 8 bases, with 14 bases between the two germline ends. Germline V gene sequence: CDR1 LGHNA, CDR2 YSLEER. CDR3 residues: CASSGSGEDEQFF. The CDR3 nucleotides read TGCGCCAGCAGTGGATCAGGGGAGGATGAGCAGTTCTTC.

The CDR3 protein is CASNSSGTNRGDTQYF. The CDR3, as DNA: TGTGCCAGCAACTCCTCCGGGACCAATAGGGGAGATACGCAGTATTTT. The gene calls are TRBV7-3 and TRBJ2-3; the D call may be TRBD1 or TRBD2 (5 bases each). The V gene lost 7 bases and the J gene lost 5 bases, with 22 bases spanning the gap. The CDR3 spans 16 residues. Per germline, CDR1 SGHTA and CDR2 FQGTGA.

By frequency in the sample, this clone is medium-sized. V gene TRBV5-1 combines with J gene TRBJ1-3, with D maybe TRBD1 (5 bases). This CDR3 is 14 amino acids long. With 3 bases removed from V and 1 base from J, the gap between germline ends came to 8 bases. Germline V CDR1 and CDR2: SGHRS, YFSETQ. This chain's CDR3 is CASSWDGSGNTIYF. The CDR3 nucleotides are TGCGCCAGCAGCTGGGACGGATCTGGAAACACCATATATTTT.

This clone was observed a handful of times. CDR3 nucleotide sequence: TGTGCCAGCAGGGACAGGGGAGCTAACTATGGCTACACCTTC. This sequence encodes CASRDRGANYGYTF. The V and J genes are TRBV6-1 and TRBJ1-2, with 9 bases that match TRBD1. The CDR3 covers 14 residues. The germline V gene encodes CDR1 MNHNS and CDR2 SASEGT. The trim removed 6 bases at V and 0 bases at J, leaving 2 bases unmatched.

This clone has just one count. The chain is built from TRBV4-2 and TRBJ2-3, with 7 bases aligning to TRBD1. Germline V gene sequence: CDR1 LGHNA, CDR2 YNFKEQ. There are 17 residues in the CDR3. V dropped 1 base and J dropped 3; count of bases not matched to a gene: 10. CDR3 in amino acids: CASSQGQGPPMTDTQYF. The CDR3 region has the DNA TGTGCCAGCAGCCAAGGACAGGGTCCCCCTATGACAGATACGCAGTATTTT.

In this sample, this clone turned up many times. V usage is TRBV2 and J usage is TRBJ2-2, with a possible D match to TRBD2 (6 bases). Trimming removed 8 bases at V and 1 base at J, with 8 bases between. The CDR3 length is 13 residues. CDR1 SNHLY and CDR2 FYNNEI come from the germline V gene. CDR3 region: CASSSENTGELFF. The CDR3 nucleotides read TGTGCCAGCTCTAGCGAGAACACCGGGGAGCTGTTTTTT.

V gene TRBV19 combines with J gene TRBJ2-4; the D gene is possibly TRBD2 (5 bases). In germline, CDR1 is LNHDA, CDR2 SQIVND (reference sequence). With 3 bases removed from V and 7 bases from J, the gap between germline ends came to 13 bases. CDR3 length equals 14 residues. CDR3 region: CASSMGWGENIQYF. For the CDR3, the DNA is TGTGCCAGTAGTATGGGGTGGGGAGAGAACATTCAGTACTTC. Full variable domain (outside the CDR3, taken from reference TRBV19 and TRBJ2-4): DGGITQSPKYLFRKEGQNVTLSCEQNLNHDAMYWYRQDPGQGLRLIYYSQIVNDFQKGDIAEGYSVSREKKESFPLTVTSAQKNPTAFYLCASSMGWGENIQYFGAGTRLSVL.

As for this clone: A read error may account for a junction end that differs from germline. CDR3 sequence reads: CSSIDSGTGNTEAFF. As DNA, the CDR3 is TGTTCCAGCATTGACTCAGGGACAGGGAACACTGAAGCTTTCTTT. V is TRBV6-4 and J is TRBJ1-1; 8 bases align to TRBD1. The CDR3 is 15 residues long. Germline V gives CDR1 MRHNA, CDR2 SNTAGT.

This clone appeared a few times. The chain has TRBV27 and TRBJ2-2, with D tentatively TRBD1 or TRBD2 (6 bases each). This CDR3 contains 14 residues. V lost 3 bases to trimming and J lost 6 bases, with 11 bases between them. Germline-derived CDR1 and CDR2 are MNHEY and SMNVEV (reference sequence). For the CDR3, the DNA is TGTGCCAGCAGTTTGAGGGGGGATCCCGGGGAGCTGTTTTTT. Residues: CASSLRGDPGELFF.

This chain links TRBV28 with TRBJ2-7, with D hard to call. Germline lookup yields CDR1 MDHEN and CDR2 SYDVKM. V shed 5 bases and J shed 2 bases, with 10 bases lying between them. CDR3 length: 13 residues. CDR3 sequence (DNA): TGTGCCAGCAGTAGTGACCCCACCTACGAGCAGTACTTC. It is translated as CASSSDPTYEQYF.

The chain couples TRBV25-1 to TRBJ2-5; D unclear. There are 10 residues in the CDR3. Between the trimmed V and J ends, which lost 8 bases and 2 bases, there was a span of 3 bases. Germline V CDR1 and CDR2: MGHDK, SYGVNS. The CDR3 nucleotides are TGTGCCAGCGGTCAAGAGACCCAGTACTTC. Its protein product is CASGQETQYF.

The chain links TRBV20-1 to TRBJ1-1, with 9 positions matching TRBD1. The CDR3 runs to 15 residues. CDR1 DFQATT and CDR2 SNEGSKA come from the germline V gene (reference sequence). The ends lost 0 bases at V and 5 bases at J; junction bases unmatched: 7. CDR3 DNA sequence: TGCAGTGCTAGAGATGTACAGGGGGCAGGGACTGAAGCTTTCTTT. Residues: CSARDVQGAGTEAFF.